This T cell receptor beta chain emerged from a study of blood T cell repertoires in COVID-19. The CDR3 spans 15 residues. The J segment lost 2 bases and the V segment lost 5 bases, leaving 2 bases of the junction unmatched. Germline CDR1 LNHDA, CDR2 SQIVND (reference sequence). Assay: immunoSEQ multiplex PCR; the TCRdb copy retains only in-frame clones and omits some. This sample has nearly 45,000 clones, with almost 85% found just once. The clonotype was recovered from a human donor in a cohort sampled during active COVID-19. The V gene is TRBV19, the J gene TRBJ2-6; TRBD1 matches at 8 bases. The sequenced sample was peripheral blood. Here the CDR3 reads CASSGQGAGANVLTF. CDR3 nucleotide sequence: TGTGCCAGTAGTGGACAGGGTGCTGGGGCCAACGTCCTGACTTTC.